These T cell receptor beta chains were read from a single sample in a study of T cell responses to AZD1222 COVID-19 vaccine. TCRdb's table, derived via immunoSEQ multiplex PCR, lists solely in-frame clones and lacks some. The table includes around 99,000 clones, 75% to 95% detected once. The sample consisted of peripheral blood, taken 28 days after the second AZD1222 dose. These receptor sequences come from an adult who received the AZD1222 COVID-19 vaccine. Each CDR3 is given with its conserved first and last residue. Fields, in order: D gene, clone size, J gene, V gene, CDR3 protein, CDR3 DNA. The D gene is left open where the match is weak. Clone size is given for some rows only: seen once, a few or many times, or a class if the clone is expanded.

NA,NA,TRBJ2-7,TRBV12-3/TRBV12-4,CASSLAQAYEQYF,TGTGCCAGCAGTTTAGCACAGGCCTACGAGCAGTACTTC
NA,NA,TRBJ1-5,TRBV7-2,CASSLSPGHQKLQPQHF,TGTGCCAGCAGCTTGAGCCCGGGACACCAGAAATTACAGCCCCAGCATTTT
NA,NA,TRBJ1-4,TRBV7-9,CASSLKVAGRTLGGEKLFF,TGTGCCAGCAGCCTCAAGGTGGCAGGGAGGACTCTGGGCGGTGAAAAACTGTTTTTT
NA,NA,TRBJ1-4,TRBV6-5,CASSLRGVTNEKLFF,TGTGCCAGCAGTCTCCGGGGCGTCACTAATGAAAAACTGTTTTTT
NA,NA,TRBJ2-3,TRBV9,CASSEASTQYF,TGTGCCAGCAGCGAGGCTAGTACGCAGTATTTT
NA,NA,TRBJ1-1,TRBV28,CASSSGGLNTEAFF,TGTGCCAGCAGTTCGGGTGGGTTGAACACTGAAGCTTTCTTT
TRBD1,NA,TRBJ1-6,TRBV7-6,CASSLAGQGGSPLHF,TGTGCCAGCAGCTTAGCAGGACAGGGGGGATCACCCCTCCACTTT
NA,NA,TRBJ1-3,TRBV9,CASSVDPSTSGNTIYF,TGTGCCAGCAGCGTAGACCCATCTACCTCTGGAAACACCATATATTTT
NA,NA,TRBJ2-1,TRBV7-9,CASSSGGGRHPNEQFF,TGTGCCAGCAGCTCAGGAGGGGGGAGACATCCTAATGAGCAGTTCTTC
NA,NA,TRBJ2-7,TRBV5-1,CASSAYRSSYEQYF,TGCGCCAGCAGCGCGTACAGGAGCTCCTACGAGCAGTACTTC
NA,NA,TRBJ2-2,TRBV28,CASSLGANTGELFF,TGTGCCAGCAGTTTAGGAGCGAACACCGGGGAGCTGTTTTTT
TRBD1,NA,TRBJ2-7,TRBV30,CACLWTGVYEQYF,TGTGCCTGCCTATGGACAGGGGTCTACGAGCAGTACTTC
NA,NA,TRBJ1-5,TRBV5-6,CASSLVRAGNQPQHF,TGTGCCAGCAGCTTGGTGAGGGCTGGCAATCAGCCCCAGCATTTT
NA,NA,TRBJ2-1,TRBV5-8,CASSLVYNEQFF,TGTGCCAGCAGCTTGGTCTACAATGAGCAGTTCTTC
NA,NA,TRBJ1-1,TRBV3-1/TRBV3-2,CASSQVKGTRTEAFF,TGTGCCAGCAGCCAAGTCAAGGGAACGCGGACTGAAGCTTTCTTT
NA,few,TRBJ1-5,TRBV12-3/TRBV12-4,CASSFGLLQPQHF,TGTGCCAGCAGTTTCGGTCTGCTTCAGCCCCAGCATTTT
NA,NA,TRBJ1-4,TRBV5-4,CASSLKAVNEKLFF,TGTGCCAGCAGCTTGAAGGCAGTTAATGAAAAACTGTTTTTT
NA,NA,TRBJ1-5,TRBV6-5,CASRNRDNQPQHF,TGTGCCAGCAGGAACAGGGACAATCAGCCCCAGCATTTT